This T cell receptor (beta chain) was recovered during a study of blood T cell repertoires in COVID-19. Study context: Sites across the United States, Italy and Spain contributed samples from acute and convalescent COVID-19. The analysed material was cDNA or gDNA that came from T cells, B-cell-depleted T cells, or PBMCs.

The assay was immunoSEQ multiplex PCR, and TCRdb's table has in-frame clones only and misses some. The sample has about 140,000 clones, about four fifths seen once. Trimming removed 4 bases from V and 6 bases from J, with 13 bases in between. The CDR3 has 13 residues. Germline V gives CDR1 MGHRA, CDR2 YSYEKL. The source material was peripheral blood. The chain couples TRBV4-1 to TRBJ2-7, with a tentative D call TRBD2 (6 bases). The receptor was isolated from a man between 65 and 85 years old who had recovered from COVID-19. CDR3 bases: TGCGCCAGCAGCCCCGCGGGGATCACCGAGCAGTACTTC. This gives the protein CASSPAGITEQYF.